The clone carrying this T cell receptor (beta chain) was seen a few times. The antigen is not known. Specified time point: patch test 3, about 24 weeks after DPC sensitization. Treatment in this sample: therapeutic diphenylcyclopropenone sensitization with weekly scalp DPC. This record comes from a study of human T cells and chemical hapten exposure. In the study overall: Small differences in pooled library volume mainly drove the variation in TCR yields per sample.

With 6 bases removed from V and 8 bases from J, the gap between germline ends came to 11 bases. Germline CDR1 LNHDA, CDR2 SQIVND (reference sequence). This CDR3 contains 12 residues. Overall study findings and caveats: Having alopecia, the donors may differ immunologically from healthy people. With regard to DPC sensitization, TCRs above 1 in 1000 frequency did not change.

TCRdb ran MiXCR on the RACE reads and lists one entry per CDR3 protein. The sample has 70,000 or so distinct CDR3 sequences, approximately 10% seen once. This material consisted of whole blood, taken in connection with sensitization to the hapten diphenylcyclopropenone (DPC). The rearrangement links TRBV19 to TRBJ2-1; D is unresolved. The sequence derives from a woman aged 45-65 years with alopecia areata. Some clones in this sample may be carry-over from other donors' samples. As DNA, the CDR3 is TGTGCCAGTAGCATCCCCCCATATGAGCAGTTCTTC. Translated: CASSIPPYEQFF.